The rows below give T cell receptor beta chains drawn from one sample of a study of Graves' ophthalmopathy and Graves' hyperthyroidism. TCRdb passed the multiplex PCR reads through MiXCR, listing each CDR3 protein once. The table lists about 740,000 distinct CDR3 sequences, about 44% of them singletons, with 44% in the top ten. The sample was peripheral blood. The receptors stem from an adult man with Graves' ophthalmopathy. Both conserved end residues are part of each CDR3. The D gene is left open where the match is weak. Only some rows state a clone size, as once, few, many or a class for expanded clones.

CDR3nt | CDR3aa | abundance | d_gene | j_gene | v_gene
TGTGCCAGCAGAGGGACAGGGGGACCTACTGAAGCTTTCTTT | CASRGTGGPTEAFF | few | TRBD1 | TRBJ1-1 | TRBV2
TGTGCCAGCAGCTTGGTCGGAGGAACAGTGGCGGTTACTGAAGCTTTCTTT | CASSLVGGTVAVTEAFF | many | . | TRBJ1-1 | TRBV7-9
TGTGCCAGCAGCCGGTTTTGGACAGGGAACACCGGGGAGCTGTTTTTT | CASSRFWTGNTGELFF | . | TRBD1 | TRBJ2-2 | TRBV7-2
TGTGCCAGCAGCTACAGGACTAGCGGGACCTACGAGCAGTACTTC | CASSYRTSGTYEQYF | . | TRBD2 | TRBJ2-7 | TRBV7-2
TGTGCCATCAGGAACAGGGTACAAGAGACCCAGTACTTC | CAIRNRVQETQYF | many | . | TRBJ2-5 | TRBV10-3
TGTGCCAGCAGCTTCAGGACTAGCGGGTTGAACACCGGGGAGCTGTTTTTT | CASSFRTSGLNTGELFF | . | TRBD2 | TRBJ2-2 | TRBV7-9
TGTGCCAGCAGCTTTGGCGCGGGATCCGGGGAGCTGTTTTTT | CASSFGAGSGELFF | many | . | TRBJ2-2 | TRBV7-9
TGTGCCAGCAGCCAAGGGACAGGGAGCTCTGGGGCCAACGTCCTGACTTTC | CASSQGTGSSGANVLTF | many | TRBD1 | TRBJ2-6 | TRBV7-9
TGTGCCAGCAGTTTAGGGCAAGGGGGGATAGCAAATCAGCCCCAGCATTTT | CASSLGQGGIANQPQHF | . | . | TRBJ1-5 | TRBV25-1
TGCGCCAGCAGCCAAGATGGGGCAGGCACTGAAGCTTTCTTT | CASSQDGAGTEAFF | . | . | TRBJ1-1 | TRBV4-3
TGTGCCAGCAGCGTGGGCAGGGTGGATGGCTACACCTTC | CASSVGRVDGYTF | many | . | TRBJ1-2 | TRBV9
TGTGCCAGCAGCACCGGGACTCCCCGTTCCTACGAGCAGTACTTC | CASSTGTPRSYEQYF | few | . | TRBJ2-7 | TRBV9
TGTGCCAGCAGCGTATTAGGCCACACCGGGGAGCTGTTTTTT | CASSVLGHTGELFF | few | . | TRBJ2-2 | TRBV5-5
TGCGCCAGCAGACAGGGCAATCAGCCCCAGCATTTT | CASRQGNQPQHF | many | . | TRBJ1-5 | TRBV24-1
TGCAGTGCTAGAGGGACAGAATCCTATGGCTACACCTTC | CSARGTESYGYTF | few | . | TRBJ1-2 | TRBV20-1
TGTGCCAGCAGCCTCGAGACAGGGTACACCATATATTTT | CASSLETGYTIYF | . | TRBD1 | TRBJ1-3 | TRBV11-2
TGTGCTAGGAGGGCCCGGGACACACATAATTCACCCCTCCACTTT | CARRARDTHNSPLHF | . | . | TRBJ1-6 | TRBV25-1
TGCAGCGTTGAAGGACAGGGGCCCCAGTACGAGCAGTACTTC | CSVEGQGPQYEQYF | many | TRBD1 | TRBJ2-7 | TRBV29-1
TGCAGTGCTAGAAACAGGGACATTCTTAAACGCTCTGGGGCCAACGTCCTGACTTTC | CSARNRDILKRSGANVLTF | . | . | TRBJ2-6 | TRBV20-1
TGTGCCAGCAGTGAAGCAGGACAGCCCCAGCATTTT | CASSEAGQPQHF | many | . | TRBJ1-5 | TRBV6-5
TGTGCCAGCAGTGACAGACTCAACACCGGGGAGCTGTTTTTT | CASSDRLNTGELFF | . | . | TRBJ2-2 | TRBV7-9
TGTGCCAGCAGTCTCAGGGGGATAGGCTACACCTTC | CASSLRGIGYTF | . | TRBD1 | TRBJ1-2 | TRBV27
TGTGCCAGCGGGAGCCCCACCGGGGAGCTGTTTTTT | CASGSPTGELFF | many | . | TRBJ2-2 | TRBV9
TGTGCCAGTTTCTCCGGGACAGGGCGAGGCACTGAAGCTTTCTTT | CASFSGTGRGTEAFF | many | TRBD1 | TRBJ1-1 | TRBV19
TGTGCCAGTAATATAGATCGGGAGACAGGGAGGGTTGGTTCTGGGGCCAACGTCCTGACTTTC | CASNIDRETGRVGSGANVLTF | . | . | TRBJ2-6 | TRBV19
TGTGCCAGCACCCCGGGACAGGGACGGACCGGGGAGCAGTACTTC | CASTPGQGRTGEQYF | . | TRBD1 | TRBJ2-7 | TRBV2
TGTGCCAGCAGCCGATGGGACAGGGGCACACTGAACACCGGGGAGCTGTTTTTT | CASSRWDRGTLNTGELFF | few | TRBD1 | TRBJ2-2 | TRBV5-5
TGTGCCAGCAGCTTAATAGGCGGGACAGGGATGAACACTGAAGCTTTCTTT | CASSLIGGTGMNTEAFF | . | TRBD1 | TRBJ1-1 | TRBV11-1
TGTGCCAGCAAAATAGACCATATAGCAACTAATGAAAAACTGTTTTTT | CASKIDHIATNEKLFF | . | . | TRBJ1-4 | TRBV2